Presented here are 25 T cell receptor beta chains from one specimen sequenced in a study of T-cell reconstitution after alpha-beta-depleted transplantation in children (dated by TCRdb to about 2016). The library was made by PCR. Sequencing was carried out with an Illumina HiSeq 2500. TCR libraries were prepared with molecular barcoding, using unique molecular identifiers to normalize TCRbeta repertoire quantification. TCRdb trimmed public reads at Q25 via fastp, called clones via MiXCR and kept in-frame beta chains. Each record represents a unique CDR3 protein, reported with the most common genes and DNA among its rows. A total of roughly 670,000 distinct CDR3 sequences appear in this sample, roughly 13% of them only once. Jointly, the top ten make up about 0.77% of the sample. Interpreted using the paper, the treatment or condition label stands for: allogeneic hematopoietic cell transplantation with graft depleted of TCRalphabeta T cells and CD19 B cells.

The sample in question was PBMCs, obtained before TCRalphabeta/CD19-depleted stem cell transplant. These receptors all stem from a girl aged 2-10 years with congenital amegakaryocytic thrombocytopenia, due to receive a stem cell transplant.

This clonotype was counted many times. The gene calls are TRBV20-1 and TRBJ1-1; 7 bases align to TRBD1. V was pared by 0 bases and J by 5 bases, with 9 bases of the junction left unmatched. The length of the CDR3 is 15 residues. Germline V gene data show CDR1 as DFQATT and CDR2 as SNEGSKA (reference sequence). The DNA for the CDR3 is TGCAGTGCTAGAGAGAGTACAGGGGTGGGGACTGAAGCTTTCTTT. Translation: CSARESTGVGTEAFF.

The gene calls are TRBV11-2 and TRBJ1-1, with 10 positions matching TRBD1. Trimming at V came to 3 bases and at J to 5 bases, leaving 3 bases not matched to a gene. The CDR3 loop spans 14 amino acids. Germline V gives CDR1 SGHAT, CDR2 FQNNGV. The CDR3 here is CASSFWDRGTEAFF. CDR3 coding DNA: TGTGCCAGCAGCTTCTGGGACAGGGGTACTGAAGCTTTCTTT.

J is TRBJ2-3 and V is TRBV5-6; 7 bases match TRBD1. Per the germline V gene, CDR1 is SGHDT and CDR2 is YYEEEE. This CDR3 region has 14 residues. Trimming cost V 3 bases and J 3 bases; bases outside gene matches: 4. The DNA of the CDR3 is TGTGCCAGCAGCTGGGGACAGTTTACAGATACGCAGTATTTT. Protein: CASSWGQFTDTQYF.

Ten or more counts support this clonotype. The rearrangement joins TRBV20-1 to TRBJ2-7; D could derive from TRBD1 or TRBD2 (5 bases each). The CDR3 runs to 15 residues. Per germline, CDR1 DFQATT and CDR2 SNEGSKA (reference sequence). The V end lost 2 bases, the J end lost 5 bases, and 19 bases lay between the germline ends. The CDR3 here is CSARFSLDGGHEQYF. The CDR3 nucleotides are TGCAGTGCTAGATTCAGCCTGGATGGGGGTCACGAGCAGTACTTC.

V and J are TRBV20-1 and TRBJ2-1; tentative D call: TRBD1 (6 bases). The V end lost 3 bases, the J end lost 6 bases, and 9 bases lay between the germline ends. CDR1 and CDR2 from the germline V gene are DFQATT and SNEGSKA (reference sequence). The CDR3 consists of 12 residues. CDR3 DNA sequence: TGCAGTGCTAGGGGACAAACCAATGAGCAGTTCTTC. Translating gives CSARGQTNEQFF.

This clonotype was seen a few times. This chain joins TRBV28 and TRBJ2-3; TRBD2 matches at 7 bases. This CDR3 spans 17 amino acids. Germline CDR1 is MDHEN and CDR2 is SYDVKM. The ends lost 3 bases at V and 2 bases at J; junction bases unmatched: 11. CDR3 DNA sequence: TGTGCCAGCAGTTTTCGGGGAGCGGGATCCTACACAGATACGCAGTATTTT. Protein product: CASSFRGAGSYTDTQYF.

There are many counts of this clonotype. The chain employs TRBV15 and TRBJ2-3; no clear D. V dropped 7 bases and J dropped 2 bases, with 13 bases sitting between them. This CDR3 is 14 amino acids long. The germline gives CDR1 LNHNV, CDR2 YYDKDF (reference sequence). The CDR3 nucleotides are TGTGCCACCAAGGAGTACTCCTCCACAGATACGCAGTATTTT. Amino acids: CATKEYSSTDTQYF.

The chain has TRBV29-1 and TRBJ2-7; weak D call: TRBD1 (6 bases). With 2 bases removed from V and 2 bases from J, the gap between germline ends came to 13 bases. Per germline, CDR1 SQVTM and CDR2 ANQGSEA. This CDR3 spans 14 amino acids. CDR3 nucleotides: TGCAGCGTTGAAATCCGGGACAACACCTACGAGCAGTACTTC. It yields the protein CSVEIRDNTYEQYF.

This clonotype was counted many times. V and J are TRBV7-8 and TRBJ1-5; TRBD1 agrees at 7 bases. V trimming: 5 bases; J trimming: 0 bases; junction bases outside the gene matches: 7. Germline V CDR1 and CDR2: SGHVS, FQNEAQ. The CDR3 covers 16 residues. The CDR3, as DNA: TGTGCCAGCAGCCCGGGGACAGATTATAGCAATCAGCCCCAGCATTTT. It encodes CASSPGTDYSNQPQHF.

This clonotype showed up just once. The rearrangement links TRBV12-3 or TRBV12-4 to TRBJ2-1; the D gene is possibly TRBD1 (6 bases). V gave up 5 bases and J gave up 12 bases, with 23 bases separating them. This CDR3 is built from 15 residues. In nucleotides, the CDR3 is TGTGCCAGCAGTCCAGGGGAGCAAGGTATCCATGGGCAGTTCTTC. Its protein is CASSPGEQGIHGQFF.

This clonotype was seen at least ten times. The J gene is TRBJ1-1, the V gene TRBV20-1; D not resolved. The ends were cut back, 0 bases at V and 7 bases at J, with 15 bases in the middle. The CDR3 is 14 residues long. The germline gives CDR1 DFQATT, CDR2 SNEGSKA (reference sequence). The CDR3 DNA reads as TGCAGTGCTAGAGATCTGGGCAGTACCCGTGAAGCTTTCTTT. It is translated as CSARDLGSTREAFF.

This clonotype appeared many times. V usage is TRBV20-1 and J usage is TRBJ2-2; 7 nucleotides align to TRBD2. Per germline, CDR1 DFQATT and CDR2 SNEGSKA (reference sequence). Trimming removed 3 bases from V and 7 bases from J; junction bases left unmatched: 11. The CDR3 totals 15 residues. CDR3 coding DNA: TGCAGTGCTAGGTTTCTAGCGGAGGATAGCGGGGAGCTGTTTTTT. It specifies CSARFLAEDSGELFF.

This chain uses TRBV7-9 with TRBJ2-1; D is ambiguous. Germline V gives CDR1 SEHNR, CDR2 FQNEAQ (reference sequence). V shed 2 bases and J shed 8 bases, with 10 bases lying between them. The CDR3 is made up of 13 amino acids. As DNA, the CDR3 is TGTGCCAGCAGCTTATCACCCGGTGATGAGCAGTTCTTC. It encodes CASSLSPGDEQFF.

The J gene is TRBJ1-1, the V gene TRBV10-2; the match to TRBD1 covers 9 bases. The CDR3 loop spans 14 amino acids. Germline V CDR1 and CDR2: WSHSY, SAAADI. V lost 6 bases to trimming and J lost 6 bases; unmatched junction nucleotides: 8. This CDR3 is CASREDRGKPEAFF. DNA for the CDR3: TGCGCCAGCAGAGAGGACAGGGGCAAGCCTGAAGCTTTCTTT.

Here the CDR3 DNA reads TGCAGTGCCAGACCCAACTGGGGACTAGCGGGATCGAGCTACGAGCAGTACTTC. Its protein product is CSARPNWGLAGSSYEQYF. The gene calls are TRBV20-1 and TRBJ2-7; TRBD2 aligns across 13 bases. CDR3 length equals 18 residues. Germline V gives CDR1 DFQATT, CDR2 SNEGSKA (reference sequence). V lost 6 bases and J lost 3; bases outside the gene matches: 17.

This clonotype has at least ten counts. The V call is TRBV10-3, the J call TRBJ2-5; the D gene is possibly TRBD1 (6 bases). Germline assignment: CDR1 ENHRY and CDR2 SYGVKD. V was shortened by 4 bases and J by 5 bases, with 11 bases between the two germline ends. This CDR3 is 13 amino acids long. CDR3 coding DNA: TGTGCCATCAGTGGTAACAGGGACGAGACCCAGTACTTC. Its translation: CAISGNRDETQYF.

This clonotype was found a few times. The V and J genes are TRBV20-1 and TRBJ2-3; perhaps TRBD2 as D (5 bases). The CDR3 spans 12 residues. The germline CDR1 and CDR2 sequences are DFQATT and SNEGSKA (reference sequence). V was trimmed by 5 bases and J by 5 bases, leaving 11 bases between them. In DNA form, the CDR3 reads TGCAGTGCTCAGGAGGAAGTAGATACGCAGTATTTT. It specifies CSAQEEVDTQYF.

Turning to this clonotype: This sequence may be a read error, since a much larger clone differs from it by one base. The chain joins TRBV12-3 or TRBV12-4 to TRBJ2-5; D is unresolved. This CDR3 spans 14 amino acids. DNA for the CDR3: TGTGCCAGCAGGCAACGAAGATCTCAAGAGACCCGGTACTTC. Translating gives CASRQRRSQETRYF.

This clonotype was recorded at least ten times. The rearrangement links TRBV5-1 to TRBJ2-7; 7 nucleotides match TRBD2. The CDR3 consists of 16 residues. With 0 bases clipped from V and 3 bases from J, the junction kept 9 bases outside the gene matches. CDR1 is SGHRS and CDR2 is YFSETQ in the germline V gene. The DNA of the CDR3 is TGCGCCAGCAGCTTGGCAGTTGCGGGAGACCTCTACGAGCAGTACTTC. It yields the protein CASSLAVAGDLYEQYF.

This clonotype has ten or more counts. V and J are TRBV7-8 and TRBJ2-4; 7 bases align to TRBD1. With V trimmed by 1 base and J by 9 bases, 3 bases remained unmatched. The CDR3 is 13 amino acids. In germline, CDR1 is SGHVS, CDR2 FQNEAQ. In DNA form, the CDR3 reads TGTGCCAGCAGCTTAGTGGACAGGTCCATTCAGTACTTC. As protein: CASSLVDRSIQYF.

This clonotype was detected ten times or more. The CDR3 sequence: CSAVGPNRRQEQYF. The CDR3, as DNA: TGCAGTGCGGTGGGGCCCAACCGCAGACAGGAGCAGTACTTC. The V and J genes are TRBV20-1 and TRBJ2-7; D might be TRBD1 (5 bases). V lost 6 bases and J lost 7, with 22 bases in between. Looked up from germline, CDR1 is DFQATT and CDR2 is SNEGSKA (reference sequence). The CDR3 has 14 residues.

V usage is TRBV10-3 and J usage is TRBJ1-2; 10 bases are a match to TRBD1. The CDR3 length is 13 residues. The V and J ends lost 3 bases and 8 bases, in that order; junction bases with no gene match: 3. In germline, CDR1 is ENHRY, CDR2 SYGVKD. The CDR3 region has the DNA TGTGCCATCAGTGACTCGACAGGGGGCGGCTACACCTTC. This sequence encodes CAISDSTGGGYTF.

This clonotype was seen only a few times. The rearrangement joins TRBV5-1 to TRBJ1-2; D gene ambiguous. Trimming shortened V by 2 bases and J by 6 bases, and 11 bases separated the two germline ends. Germline assignment: CDR1 SGHRS and CDR2 YFSETQ. This CDR3 region has 13 residues. Here the CDR3 DNA reads TGCGCCAGCAGCTTTGGGCCCGGCGATGGCTACACCTTC. This translates into CASSFGPGDGYTF.

This clonotype occurred many times. This chain connects TRBV20-1 to TRBJ1-6; D is unclear. The CDR3 runs to 12 residues. V was shortened by 0 bases and J by 6 bases, with 3 bases between the two germline ends. Germline values: CDR1 DFQATT, CDR2 SNEGSKA (reference sequence). CDR3 residues: CSAREGNSPLHF. CDR3 DNA: TGCAGTGCTAGAGAGGGTAATTCACCCCTCCACTTT.

The chain joins TRBV20-1 to TRBJ2-1; perhaps TRBD2 as D (6 bases). Germline CDR1 and CDR2: DFQATT and SNEGSKA (reference sequence). V gave up 0 bases and J gave up 4 bases, with 19 bases separating them. The CDR3 has 17 residues. Here the CDR3 reads CSARDLLSAGTYNEQFF. The CDR3 coding sequence is TGCAGTGCTAGAGATCTCCTGTCGGCGGGAACGTACAATGAGCAGTTCTTC.